This note documents a single T cell receptor (beta chain) sequence. Its matching antigen is unknown. The data are from a study of T-cell memory formation after mild COVID-19. Study-wide results and caveats: A second wave expanding day 15 to 37 was CD4+-biased; contracting clones were balanced. Pre-infection memory carried some responding clones, suggesting that cross-reactive memory joined. Contracting clones localized mainly to CM and EM when CD4+ and mainly to EMRA when CD8+.

TCRdb recomputed calls from the 5' RACE reads with MiXCR, one row per CDR3 protein. The table shows more than 250,000 distinct CDR3 sequences, with 16% occurring only once. CDR3 length equals 15 residues. The J segment lost 1 base and the V segment lost 0 bases, leaving 0 bases of the junction unmatched. Germline loops: CDR1 MNHEY, CDR2 SVGAGI. The sequenced sample consisted of PBMCs or a T cell subset sorted from them (not recorded which). The TCR comes from a young man who had mild COVID-19 (a few samples of this study predate the infection). Cell type and time point are not known. The chain employs TRBV6-5 and TRBJ2-3; 8 bases map to TRBD1. CDR3 sequence (DNA): TGTGCCAGCAGTTACTCGGGACAGGGCACAGATACGCAGTATTTT. The encoded protein is CASSYSGQGTDTQYF.